The entry below describes one TCR beta chain. Its target is not known. These data come from a study of response to subunit inactivated influenza vaccine. Study-level results: Authors suggested few new T cells are recruited by each seasonal influenza vaccination.

V shed 3 bases and J shed 2 bases, with 16 bases lying between them. The CDR3 loop spans 16 amino acids. The germline CDR1 and CDR2 sequences are ENHRY and SYGVKD. Using its own MiXCR run on the RT-PCR reads, TCRdb lists one record per CDR3 protein. The profile shows around 530,000 distinct CDR3 sequences, over 9.5% of them singletons. This chain joins TRBV10-3 and TRBJ1-1; possibly TRBD1 for D (6 bases). This sequence originates from a man aged 45-65 years who received an inactivated influenza vaccine. Material: PBMCs from blood, obtained on the day of vaccination. The CDR3 loop reads CAISDVGGPHNTEAFF. The CDR3 DNA reads as TGTGCCATCAGTGATGTGGGGGGCCCTCATAACACTGAAGCTTTCTTT.